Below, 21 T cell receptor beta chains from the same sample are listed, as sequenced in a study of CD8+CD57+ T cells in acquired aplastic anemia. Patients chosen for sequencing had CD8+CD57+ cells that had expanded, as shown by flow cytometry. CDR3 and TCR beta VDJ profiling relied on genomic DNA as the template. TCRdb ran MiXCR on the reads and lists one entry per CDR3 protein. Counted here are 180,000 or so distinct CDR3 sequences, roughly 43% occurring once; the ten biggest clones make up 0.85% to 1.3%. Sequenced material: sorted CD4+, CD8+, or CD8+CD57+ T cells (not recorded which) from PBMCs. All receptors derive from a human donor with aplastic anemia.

The CDR3 DNA reads as TGCGCCAGCAGTGATGACGGCAACTATGGCTACACCTTC. Amino acid sequence: CASSDDGNYGYTF. The V and J genes are TRBV5-1 and TRBJ1-2; unclear D gene. V lost 5 bases and J 2 bases, leaving 10 bases between the germline ends. Germline V gene sequence: CDR1 SGHRS, CDR2 YFSETQ. This CDR3 has 13 amino acids.

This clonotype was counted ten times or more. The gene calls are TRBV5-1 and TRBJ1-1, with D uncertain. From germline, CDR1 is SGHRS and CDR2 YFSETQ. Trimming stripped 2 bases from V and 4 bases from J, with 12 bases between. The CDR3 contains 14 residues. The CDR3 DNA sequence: TGCGCCAGCAGCTTTGACGGGTTGAGCACTGAAGCTTTCTTT. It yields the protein CASSFDGLSTEAFF.

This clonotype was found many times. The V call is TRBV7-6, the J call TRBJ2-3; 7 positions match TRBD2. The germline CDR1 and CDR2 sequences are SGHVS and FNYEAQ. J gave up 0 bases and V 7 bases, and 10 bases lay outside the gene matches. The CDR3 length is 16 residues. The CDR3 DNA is TGTGCCAGCACCCCCTTAGCGGGCCTTAGCACAGATACGCAGTATTTT. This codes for CASTPLAGLSTDTQYF. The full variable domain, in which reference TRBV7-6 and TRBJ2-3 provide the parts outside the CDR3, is GAGVSQSPRYKVTKRGQDVALRCDPISGHVSLYWYRQALGQGPEFLTYFNYEAQQDKSGLPNDRFSAERPEGSISTLTIQRTEQRDSAMYRCASTPLAGLSTDTQYFGPGTRLTVL.

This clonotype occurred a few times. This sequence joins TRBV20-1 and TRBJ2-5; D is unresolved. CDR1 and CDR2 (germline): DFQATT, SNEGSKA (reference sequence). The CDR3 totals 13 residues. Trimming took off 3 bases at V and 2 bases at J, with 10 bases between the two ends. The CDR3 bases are TGCAGTGCTAGTGTGGCAGTTCAAGAGACCCAGTACTTC. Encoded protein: CSASVAVQETQYF.

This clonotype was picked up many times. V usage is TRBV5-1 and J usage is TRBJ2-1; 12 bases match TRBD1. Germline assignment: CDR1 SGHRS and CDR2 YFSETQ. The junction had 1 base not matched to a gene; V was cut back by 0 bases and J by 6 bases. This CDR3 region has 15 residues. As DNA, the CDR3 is TGCGCCAGCAGCTTGGGGGACAGGGGGCTCAATGAGCAGTTCTTC. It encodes CASSLGDRGLNEQFF.

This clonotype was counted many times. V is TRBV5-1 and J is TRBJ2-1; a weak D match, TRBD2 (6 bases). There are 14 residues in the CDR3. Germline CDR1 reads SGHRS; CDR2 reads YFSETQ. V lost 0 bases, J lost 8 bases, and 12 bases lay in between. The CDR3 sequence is CASSLGGGADEQFF. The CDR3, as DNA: TGCGCCAGCAGCTTGGGCGGCGGGGCGGATGAGCAGTTCTTC.

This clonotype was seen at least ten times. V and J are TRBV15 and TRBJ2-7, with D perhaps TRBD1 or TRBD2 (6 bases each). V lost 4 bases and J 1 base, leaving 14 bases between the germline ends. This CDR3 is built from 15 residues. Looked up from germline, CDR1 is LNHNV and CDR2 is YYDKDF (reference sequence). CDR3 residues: CATSIEGGLSYEQYF. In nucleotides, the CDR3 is TGTGCCACCAGCATCGAGGGGGGACTTTCCTACGAGCAGTACTTC.

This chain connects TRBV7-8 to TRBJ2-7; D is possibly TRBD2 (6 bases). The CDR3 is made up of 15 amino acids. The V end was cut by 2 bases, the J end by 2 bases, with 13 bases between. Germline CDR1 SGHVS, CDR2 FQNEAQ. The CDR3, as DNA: TGTGCCAGCAGCTTACGGGACTCAAACACCTACGAGCAGTACTTC. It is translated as CASSLRDSNTYEQYF.

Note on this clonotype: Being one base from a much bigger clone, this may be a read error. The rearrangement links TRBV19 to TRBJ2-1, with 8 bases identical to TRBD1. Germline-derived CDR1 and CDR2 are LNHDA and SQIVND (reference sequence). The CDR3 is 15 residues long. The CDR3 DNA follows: TGTGCCAGCAGCCTCGACAGGGGTATGGCCAATAAGCAGTTCTTC. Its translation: CASSLDRGMANKQFF.

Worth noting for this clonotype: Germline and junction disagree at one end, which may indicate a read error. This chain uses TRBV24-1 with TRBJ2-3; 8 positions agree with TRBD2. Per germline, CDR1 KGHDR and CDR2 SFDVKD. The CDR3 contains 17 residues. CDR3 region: CATSGASRGDVTDRQYF. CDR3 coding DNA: TGTGCCACCAGTGGAGCATCGCGGGGGGACGTCACAGATAGGCAGTATTTT.

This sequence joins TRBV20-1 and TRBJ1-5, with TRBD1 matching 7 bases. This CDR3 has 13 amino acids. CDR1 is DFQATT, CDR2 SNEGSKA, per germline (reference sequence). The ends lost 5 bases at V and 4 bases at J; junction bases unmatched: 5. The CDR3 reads CSAGGTVNQPQHF. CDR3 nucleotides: TGCAGTGCTGGGGGGACAGTGAATCAGCCCCAGCATTTT.

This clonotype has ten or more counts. The CDR3 reads CASSPLDGTATYEQYF. In DNA form, the CDR3 reads TGTGCCAGCAGCCCACTAGACGGGACAGCCACCTACGAGCAGTACTTC. The rearrangement joins TRBV11-1 to TRBJ2-7; 7 nucleotides agree with TRBD1. Germline V gene lookup returns CDR1 SGHAT and CDR2 FQDESV (reference sequence). The CDR3 totals 16 residues. J was trimmed by 2 bases and V by 5 bases; bases with no gene match: 12.

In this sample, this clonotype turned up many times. In DNA, the CDR3 is TGCAGTGCTAGTCGTCAGGGACTGAACACTGAAGCTTTCTTT. This codes for CSASRQGLNTEAFF. The chain carries TRBV20-1 and TRBJ1-1; perhaps TRBD1 as D (5 bases). Looked up from germline, CDR1 is DFQATT and CDR2 is SNEGSKA (reference sequence). V lost 3 bases to trimming and J lost 0 bases, with 11 bases between them. This CDR3 is 14 amino acids long.

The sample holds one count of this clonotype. The CDR3 spells CASSQDRGPDEQYF. Here the CDR3 DNA reads TGCGCCAGCAGCCAGGACAGGGGCCCTGACGAGCAGTACTTC. The chain uses TRBV5-1 and TRBJ2-7; 9 bases fit TRBD1. J was trimmed by 5 bases and V by 4 bases; bases with no gene match: 7. Germline CDR1 SGHRS, CDR2 YFSETQ. The length of the CDR3 is 14 residues.

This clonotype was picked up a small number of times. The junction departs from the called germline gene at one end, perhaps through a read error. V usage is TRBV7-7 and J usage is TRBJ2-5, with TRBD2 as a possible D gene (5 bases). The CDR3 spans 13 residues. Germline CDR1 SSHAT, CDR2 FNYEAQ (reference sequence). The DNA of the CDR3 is TGTGCTAGCAGCTTTGGACTCCAAGAGACCCAGTACTTC. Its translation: CASSFGLQETQYF.

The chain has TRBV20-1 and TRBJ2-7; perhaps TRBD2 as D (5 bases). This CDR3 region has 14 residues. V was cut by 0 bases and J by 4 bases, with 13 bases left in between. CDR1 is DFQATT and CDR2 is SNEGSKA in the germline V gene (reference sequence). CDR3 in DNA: TGCAGTGCTAGAGATTGGCGGGTTGCGTACGAGCAGTACTTC. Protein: CSARDWRVAYEQYF.

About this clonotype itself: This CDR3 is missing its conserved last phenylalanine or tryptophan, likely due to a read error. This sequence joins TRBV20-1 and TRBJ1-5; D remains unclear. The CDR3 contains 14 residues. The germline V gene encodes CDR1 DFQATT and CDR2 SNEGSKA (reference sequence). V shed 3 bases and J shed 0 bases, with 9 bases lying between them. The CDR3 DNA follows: TGCAGTGCTAGTAGGCGGCTTAGCAATCAGCCCCAGCATCTT. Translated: CSASRRLSNQPQHL.

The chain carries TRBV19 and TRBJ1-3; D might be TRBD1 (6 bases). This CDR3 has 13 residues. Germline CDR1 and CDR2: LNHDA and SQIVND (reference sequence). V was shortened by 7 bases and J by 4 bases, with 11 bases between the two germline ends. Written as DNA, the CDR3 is TGTGCCAGTACGACAGGAGCAGGAAACACCATATATTTT. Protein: CASTTGAGNTIYF.

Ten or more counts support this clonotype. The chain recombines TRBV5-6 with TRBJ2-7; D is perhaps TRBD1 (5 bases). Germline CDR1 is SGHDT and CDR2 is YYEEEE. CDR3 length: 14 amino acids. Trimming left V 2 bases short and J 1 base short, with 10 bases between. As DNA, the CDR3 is TGTGCCAGCAGCTTCCAGGGAAGTTCCTACGAGCAGTACTTC. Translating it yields CASSFQGSSYEQYF.

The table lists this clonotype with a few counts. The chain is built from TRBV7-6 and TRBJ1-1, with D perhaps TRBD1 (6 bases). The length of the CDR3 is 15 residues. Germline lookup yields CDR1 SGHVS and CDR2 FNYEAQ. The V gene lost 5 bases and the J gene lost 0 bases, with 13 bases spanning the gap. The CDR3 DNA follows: TGTGCCAGCAGCCTGACAGGAAACGTGAACACTGAAGCTTTCTTT. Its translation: CASSLTGNVNTEAFF.

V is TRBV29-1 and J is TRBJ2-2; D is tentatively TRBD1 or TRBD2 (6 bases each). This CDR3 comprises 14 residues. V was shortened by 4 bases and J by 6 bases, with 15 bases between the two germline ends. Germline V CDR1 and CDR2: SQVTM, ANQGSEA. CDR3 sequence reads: CSVARGLFPGELFF. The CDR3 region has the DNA TGCAGCGTTGCCCGGGGGCTATTCCCCGGGGAGCTGTTTTTT.